The TCR beta chain described here comes from a study of T cell responses to AZD1222 COVID-19 vaccine. The CDR3 contains 14 residues. The junction had 3 bases not matched to a gene; V was cut back by 4 bases and J by 1 base. CDR1 and CDR2 from the germline V gene are SNHLY and FYNNEI. Produced via immunoSEQ multiplex PCR; TCRdb's table is partial and in-frame only. This sample has approximately 110,000 clones; about 90% occur once, and the top ten carry about 2.5%. The material was peripheral blood, obtained 28 days after the second AZD1222 dose. The chain carries TRBV2 and TRBJ1-2; 7 bases map to TRBD1. The origin of this receptor is an adult who received the AZD1222 COVID-19 vaccine. The CDR3 sequence is CASSGQGFNYGYTF. The DNA of the CDR3 is TGTGCCAGCAGTGGACAGGGCTTTAACTATGGCTACACCTTC.